These 5 T cell receptor beta chains share one sample of origin, sequenced in a study of spatial heterogeneity in lung cancer. TCRdb re-derived calls from the 5' RACE reads in MiXCR, one entry per CDR3 protein. The data hold some 41,000 distinct CDR3 sequences, with around 6.8% observed a single time. Time point indicated: sample taken at primary tumor resection. This sample comprised PBMCs, obtained at surgery. The receptors stem from a female donor with early-stage non-small cell lung cancer.

V and J are TRBV12-3 or TRBV12-4 and TRBJ1-1, with TRBD1 matching over 7 bases. There are 12 residues in the CDR3. The CDR3: CALGADRAEAFF. In nucleotides, the CDR3 is TGTGCACTGGGGGCCGACAGGGCTGAAGCTTTCTTT.

This clonotype occurred many times. This rearrangement joins TRBV7-9 to TRBJ2-7; D is unclear. The CDR3 has 14 residues. Between the trimmed V and J ends, which lost 2 bases and 3 bases, there was a span of 11 bases. CDR1 SEHNR and CDR2 FQNEAQ come from the germline V gene (reference sequence). The CDR3 sequence is CASSLTRVSYEQYF. CDR3 nucleotides: TGTGCCAGCAGCTTAACTCGTGTAAGCTACGAGCAGTACTTC. Together with reference TRBV7-9 and TRBJ2-7, the CDR3 gives the full variable domain: DTGVSQNPRHKITKRGQNVTFRCDPISEHNRLYWYRQTLGQGPEFLTYFQNEAQLEKSRLLSDRFSAERPKGSFSTLEIQRTEQGDSAMYLCASSLTRVSYEQYFGPGTRLTVT.

This clonotype was picked up many times. This chain joins TRBV4-1 and TRBJ2-2; a weak D match, TRBD2 (6 bases). V gave up 0 bases and J gave up 0 bases, with 14 bases separating them. Germline CDR1 MGHRA, CDR2 YSYEKL. There are 18 residues in the CDR3. The CDR3 nucleotides are TGCGCCAGCAGCCAAGATGGGAGAGGCGGGGCGAACACCGGGGAGCTGTTTTTT. Amino acid sequence: CASSQDGRGGANTGELFF.

This chain connects TRBV12-3 or TRBV12-4 to TRBJ1-5; D is uncertain. The CDR3 totals 13 residues. CDR3 coding DNA: TGTGACGGCAGTTTTACAGCTAATCAGCCCCAGCATTTT. Protein product: CDGSFTANQPQHF.

This clonotype has more than one count but fewer than ten. The rearrangement links TRBV9 to TRBJ2-2; 7 nucleotides line up with TRBD1. This CDR3 contains 17 residues. Losses at the gene ends were 3 bases for V and 6 bases for J; bases not matched to a gene: 14. Per the germline V gene, CDR1 is SGDLS and CDR2 is YYNGEE. The CDR3 DNA sequence: TGTGCCAGCAGCGCCCTGGGACAGCGCGTTCGGGCCGGGGAGCTGTTTTTT. It yields the protein CASSALGQRVRAGELFF.